The next 22 T cell receptor beta chains were all read from a single sample in a study of monozygotic twins with inflammatory bowel disease. Reprocessing the 5' RACE reads, TCRdb reports a single entry for every CDR3 protein and omits DNA. Seen in this sample are just over 300,000 distinct CDR3 sequences; the ten most common clones hold over 5%. Sequences were obtained from blood. The receptors here all came from a human donor with ulcerative colitis or Crohn's disease, or a healthy co-twin of an affected twin (not recorded which).

CDR3 in amino acids: CASSLAREKLFF. The chain joins TRBV5-5 to TRBJ1-4. This CDR3 is 12 amino acids long. Germline loops: CDR1 SGHKS, CDR2 YYEKEE (reference sequence).

This sequence joins TRBV5-1 and TRBJ2-7; TCRdb outputs TRBD1, but without DNA this stays unchecked. Looked up from germline, CDR1 is SGHRS and CDR2 is YFSETQ. The CDR3 length is 18 residues. The chain's CDR3 is CASSPRTIQGQYFYEQYF.

V is TRBV12-3 or TRBV12-4 and J is TRBJ2-4; lacking DNA, the TRBD1 call made by TCRdb goes unchecked. The CDR3 sequence is 17 residues long. The CDR3 protein is CASSLGRGQGRENIQYF.

This chain connects TRBV2 to TRBJ2-3. The germline CDR1 and CDR2 sequences are SNHLY and FYNNEI. CDR3 length: 13 amino acids. This chain's CDR3 is CASSEAEVAQQYF. The full variable domain, with the rest looked up from reference TRBV2 and TRBJ2-3, is EPEVTQTPSHQVTQMGQEVILRCVPISNHLYFYWYRQILGQKVEFLVSFYNNEISEKSEIFDDQFSVERPDGSNFTLKIRSTKLEDSAMYFCASSEAEVAQQYFGPGTRLTVL.

The chain is built from TRBV12-3 or TRBV12-4 and TRBJ1-2; the TCRdb call, TRBD1, lacks DNA for checking. The CDR3 covers 16 residues. CDR3 sequence: CASSLRGTGGSYGYTF.

V and J are TRBV5-1 and TRBJ2-1; as DNA is missing, the TRBD1 call by TCRdb cannot be tested. CDR3 size: 15 residues. In germline, CDR1 is SGHRS, CDR2 YFSETQ. CDR3 region: CASSEGTGNSHEQFF.

This chain links TRBV24-1 with TRBJ1-2. The germline gives CDR1 KGHDR, CDR2 SFDVKD. CDR3 length: 14 residues. The CDR3 loop is CATSDFGGVGGYTF.

The rearrangement links TRBV6-5 to TRBJ2-7. This CDR3 is 13 amino acids long. Germline CDR1 reads MNHEY; CDR2 reads SVGAGI. The CDR3 spells CASSRTISYEQYF.

The rearrangement links TRBV10-3 to TRBJ1-5; TCRdb proposes TRBD1, but this gene call is untestable without DNA. The length of the CDR3 is 19 residues. CDR1 is ENHRY, CDR2 SYGVKD, per germline. The CDR3 loop reads CATILHRGRGINSNQPQHF.

The chain couples TRBV29-1 to TRBJ2-7; TCRdb's D call, TRBD1, is unchecked because there is no DNA. The V gene's germline CDR1 is SQVTM and CDR2 ANQGSEA. This CDR3 spans 12 amino acids. CDR3: CSVMGQSYEQYF.

V is TRBV12-3 or TRBV12-4 and J is TRBJ2-5. The CDR3 is 11 residues long. CDR3 sequence reads: CASSFWETQYF.

The CDR3 region is CASSSAQTNTEAFF. This chain links TRBV5-1 with TRBJ1-1. CDR3 length equals 14 residues. Germline loops: CDR1 SGHRS, CDR2 YFSETQ.

This chain joins TRBV5-1 and TRBJ1-1; the TCRdb D gene call, TRBD1, has no DNA to confirm it. CDR3 length: 14 amino acids. Germline CDR1 reads SGHRS; CDR2 reads YFSETQ. This CDR3 reads CASSYSGTVTEAFF.

The V gene is TRBV5-6, the J gene TRBJ2-7; the D gene TCRdb calls, TRBD1, cannot be checked with no DNA. The CDR3 has 14 residues. Germline assignment: CDR1 SGHDT and CDR2 YYEEEE. The CDR3 is CASSLWGRSYEQYF.

The V and J genes are TRBV7-2 and TRBJ2-1; TCRdb picks TRBD1, but there is no DNA to check that call. Germline V lookup: CDR1 SGHTA, CDR2 FQGNSA. The CDR3 totals 14 residues. CDR3 region: CASSLLVQHHEQFF.

The V call is TRBV7-3, the J call TRBJ1-6; the D call of TRBD1 rests on TCRdb alone, since no DNA is present to check it. The germline gives CDR1 SGHTA, CDR2 FQGTGA. The CDR3 has 13 residues. The CDR3 sequence: CASSFQTGSPLHF.

CDR3 in amino acids: CATSETGTANTGELFF. The rearrangement uses TRBV24-1 and TRBJ2-2; the D call of TRBD1 rests on TCRdb alone, since no DNA is present to check it. The CDR3 is 16 residues long. Per germline, CDR1 KGHDR and CDR2 SFDVKD.

The rearrangement links TRBV12-3 or TRBV12-4 to TRBJ2-6; TCRdb lists TRBD1, though no DNA is available to test this call. This CDR3 is 17 amino acids long. The CDR3 reads CASSFGQGVTGTNVLTF.

The rearrangement uses TRBV7-2 and TRBJ2-5. The CDR3 is made up of 15 amino acids. Germline loops: CDR1 SGHTA, CDR2 FQGNSA. The CDR3 sequence is CASKVGTAYQETQYF. The variable domain in full, with the rest retrieved from reference TRBV7-2 and TRBJ2-5, is GAGVSQSPSNKVTEKGKDVELRCDPISGHTALYWYRQSLGQGLEFLIYFQGNSAPDKSGLPSDRFSAERTGGSVSTLTIQRTQQEDSAVYLCASKVGTAYQETQYFGPGTRLLVL.

The chain carries TRBV5-1 and TRBJ2-7. CDR1 and CDR2 (germline): SGHRS, YFSETQ. There are 15 residues in the CDR3. CDR3 loop: CASSSDGSENYEQYF.

This rearrangement joins TRBV28 to TRBJ2-1. Per germline, CDR1 MDHEN and CDR2 SYDVKM. The CDR3 loop spans 15 amino acids. The CDR3 sequence is CASSFEMSSYNEQFF.

This chain joins TRBV4-3 and TRBJ2-1; TCRdb returns TRBD2, unconfirmable since there is no DNA. This CDR3 has 20 amino acids. Germline CDR1 is LGHNA and CDR2 is YSLEER. CDR3 protein: CASSQDSIRGTSGSRNEQFF.